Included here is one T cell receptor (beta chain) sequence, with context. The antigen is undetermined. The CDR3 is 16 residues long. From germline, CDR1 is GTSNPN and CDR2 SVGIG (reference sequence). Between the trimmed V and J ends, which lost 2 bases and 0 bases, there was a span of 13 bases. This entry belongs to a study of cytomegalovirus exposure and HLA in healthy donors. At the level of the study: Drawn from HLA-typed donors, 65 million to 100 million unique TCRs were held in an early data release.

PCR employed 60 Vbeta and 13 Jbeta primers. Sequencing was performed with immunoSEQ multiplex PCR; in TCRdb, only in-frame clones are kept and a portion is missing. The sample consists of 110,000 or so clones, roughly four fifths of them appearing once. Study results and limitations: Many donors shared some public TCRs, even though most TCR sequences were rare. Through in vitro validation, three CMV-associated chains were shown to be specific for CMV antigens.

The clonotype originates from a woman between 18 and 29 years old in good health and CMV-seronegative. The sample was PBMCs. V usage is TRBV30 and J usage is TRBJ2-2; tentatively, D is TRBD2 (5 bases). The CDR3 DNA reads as TGTGCCTGGAGTCACCTCGGGGTAGCGAACACCGGGGAGCTGTTTTTT. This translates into CAWSHLGVANTGELFF.